This T cell receptor (beta chain) emerged from a study of CD8 T cells in Susac syndrome (dated by TCRdb to between 2019 and 2020). Context from the whole study: Whether CD8+ T cell activation and differentiation in Susac syndrome was antigen driven was tested using repertoire sequencing. The study at large found these results: The number of individuals in the TCR sequencing and HLA analysis was acknowledged as relatively small.

The CDR3 contains 13 residues, cysteine and phenylalanine counted. The only DNA kept is the CDR3, 39 bases in frame from the first base. V loses 4 bases of germline sequence and J loses 0 bases, and the interval between the two ends is 8 bases. The CDR1 and CDR2 encoded by the germline V gene are SQVTM and ANQGSEA. High-throughput TCR beta sequencing profiled peripheral blood CD8+ and CD4+ T cells from healthy donors, Susac syndrome patients and multiple sclerosis patients. The multiple sclerosis controls were treatment-naive patients who had stable or active relapsing-remitting disease and met the revised McDonald criteria. Bulk CD8+ and CD4+ T cells were purified magnetically by negative isolation, whereas CD8+ TEMRA cells were enriched by FACS. Blood was collected in EDTA tubes and processed within 24 hours, with PBMCs isolated through density gradient centrifugation. PBMCs destined for TCR sequencing were cryopreserved in liquid nitrogen and later thawed in a 37 °C water bath. The sorted or isolated CD4+, CD8+ and CD8+ TEMRA cells reached a purity of at least 90%.

RNA was extracted using the RNeasy kit, and roughly 0.5 to 1 microgram was reverse transcribed with random hexamers. TCR beta CDR3 regions were amplified with the immunoSEQ multiplex PCR assay covering 54 Vbeta and 13 Jbeta segments. Bias from PCR amplification was corrected by using a synthetic template baseline for primer optimization and for computational correction. As for how the authors treated the data: Reads were annotated to V, D and J genes according to IMGT and were analyzed with immunoSEQ Analyzer, with only productive sequences retained. Clonality was calculated as one minus the Shannon entropy normalized by log2 of the number of productive unique sequences. For each patient and control, public and private clones were evaluated within the 100 most prevalent clones. A clone was defined as Susac-specific if it was absent from the healthy and MS cohorts, from some 1,100 published viral clones and from other ImmuneACCESS disease sequences. TCRdb reran the public reads through fastp at Q25 and MiXCR, keeping productive beta chains. Rows are combined by CDR3 protein, so each entry shows the most common genes and DNA. The V and J calls shown here were made by TCRdb, not taken from the authors' results. Across this sample there are a few hundred thousand distinct CDR3 sequences, with around 92% seen only once. The ten top clones hold over 0.065% of the sample.

Concerning this clonotype: This clone's antigen is unknown. Base qualities are not at hand, and no much larger clone is one base apart.

The V and J genes are TRBV29-1 and TRBJ2-3; no D segment can be confidently identified. The receptor's source is a human donor with multiple sclerosis. Material: CD4+ T cells from PBMCs. The CDR3 reads CSVADPSTDTQYF. The sequenced DNA is TGCAGCGTTGCAGACCCAAGCACAGATACGCAGTATTTT.